The rows below give T cell receptor beta chains drawn from one sample of a study of shared clonotypes between healthy human individuals. Assay used: immunoSEQ multiplex PCR; TCRdb lists only in-frame clones, some missing. The sample has around 350,000 clones, 70% to 75% seen once. Sequencing was done on a sample of memory CD4+ T cells sorted from blood. Source of these receptors: a young man in good health. CDR3s include the opening cysteine and the closing phenylalanine or tryptophan. D genes are given only for firm matches. Size tells how often a clone was seen (once, few, many) or the class of an expanded clone, and some rows leave it out.

clone_size	d_call	v_call	j_call	cdr3_nt	cdr3_aa
once	-	TRBV6-5	TRBJ1-5	TGTGCCAGCAGACAATCAGGAGGCGATCAGCCCCAGCATTTT	CASRQSGGDQPQHF
few	-	TRBV2	TRBJ1-2	TGTGCCAGCAGTCCCGGACAGAGCTATGGCTACACCTTC	CASSPGQSYGYTF
-	-	TRBV29-1	TRBJ1-1	TGCAGCGTTGGTGTGAGTTACACTGAAGCTTTCTTT	CSVGVSYTEAFF
-	-	TRBV30	TRBJ2-1	TGTGCCTGGAGTGCACAGGCATACAATGAGCAGTTCTTC	CAWSAQAYNEQFF
-	-	TRBV7-9	TRBJ2-3	TGTGCCAGCAAGATTAGCGCGACTAGCACAGATACGCAGTATTTT	CASKISATSTDTQYF
-	TRBD1	TRBV30	TRBJ2-2	TGTGCCTGGAGAAAGACAGGGGCCACCGGGGAGCTGTTTTTT	CAWRKTGATGELFF
few	-	TRBV5-5	TRBJ2-1	TGTGCCAGCAGCGCTGTAGGAATTTCCAATGAGCAGTTCTTC	CASSAVGISNEQFF
once	-	TRBV7-9	TRBJ1-2	TGTGCCAGCAGCTCTATCCGGCCGGGTTCTGGCTACACCTTC	CASSSIRPGSGYTF
-	-	TRBV29-1	TRBJ2-5	TGCAGCGTCCGATTCAGCGCCAGCTCAGGGGAGACCCAGTACTTC	CSVRFSASSGETQYF
-	-	TRBV7-3	TRBJ2-5	TGTGCCAGCAGCTTATCTCCCTCCGAGACCCAGTACTTC	CASSLSPSETQYF
-	TRBD1	TRBV29-1	TRBJ1-5	TGCAGCGTTGCAGGACAGGGGAGCAATCAGCCCCAGCATTTT	CSVAGQGSNQPQHF
once	TRBD2	TRBV27	TRBJ2-1	TGTGCCAGCAGTTTCTTCGGGAGGGGTTCCTACAATGAGCAGTTCTTC	CASSFFGRGSYNEQFF
-	TRBD2	TRBV9	TRBJ2-1	TGTGCCAGCAGCGCCACTAGCGGGAGGGCTTACAATGAGCAGTTCTTC	CASSATSGRAYNEQFF
-	TRBD2	TRBV7-2	TRBJ2-5	TGTGCCAGCAGTTCTAGCGGGAGTAGATTTGAGACCCAGTACTTC	CASSSSGSRFETQYF
many	-	TRBV2	TRBJ2-7	TGTGCCAGCAGTGAATTTAGCGCTGCCTACGAGCAGTACTTC	CASSEFSAAYEQYF
few	TRBD1	TRBV14	TRBJ2-7	TGTGCCAGCAGCCCCGCCCGACAGGGGTCCTACGAGCAGTACTTC	CASSPARQGSYEQYF
-	-	TRBV5-1	TRBJ2-7	TGCGCCAGCAGCTTGTTTAGCGAGCAGTACTTC	CASSLFSEQYF
once	-	TRBV5-6	TRBJ2-2	TGTGCCAGCAGCTCCCGACTCACCGGGGAGCTGTTTTTT	CASSSRLTGELFF
-	TRBD1	TRBV29-1	TRBJ1-2	TGCAGCGTTTCGGGACAGGGGGCGTCGATTGCCTTC	CSVSGQGASIAF
-	TRBD2	TRBV29-1	TRBJ2-7	TGCAGCCAAGCGGGAGCTTACGAGCAGTACTTC	CSQAGAYEQYF
few	TRBD2	TRBV28	TRBJ2-1	TGTGCCAGCAGTTCTCCTAGCGGGAGCTCCTACAATGAGCAGTTCTTC	CASSSPSGSSYNEQFF
-	TRBD1	TRBV10-3	TRBJ2-5	TGTGCCATCAGTGCACGTCAGACACAGGGGACGTATGAGACCCAGTACTTC	CAISARQTQGTYETQYF
-	-	TRBV7-6	TRBJ2-1	TGTGCCAGCAGCTTAATTTCGGAGGGCCATGAGCAGTTCTTC	CASSLISEGHEQFF
few	-	TRBV27	TRBJ2-2	TGTGCCAGCAGTCGCAAGGACACCGGGGAGCTGTTTTTT	CASSRKDTGELFF
-	TRBD2	TRBV7-3	TRBJ2-5	TGTGCCAGCAGCCCCTTGGCGGGAGGTATCGAGACCCAGTACTTC	CASSPLAGGIETQYF
-	-	TRBV6-1	TRBJ2-1	TGTGCCAGCAAACGCAGGGCGGATATCAATGAGCAGTTCTTC	CASKRRADINEQFF
-	TRBD2	TRBV28	TRBJ2-1	TGTGCCAGCATGGCTAGCGGGAGTTATGAGCAGTTCTTC	CASMASGSYEQFF
-	TRBD1	TRBV5-6	TRBJ2-3	TGTGCCAGCAGCAAATGGACAGGGAGTCTTGGAGATACGCAGTATTTT	CASSKWTGSLGDTQYF
-	TRBD2	TRBV5-8	TRBJ2-1	TGTGCCAGCAGCTTGGAGCTAGCGGGATTCAATGAGCAGTTCTTC	CASSLELAGFNEQFF
-	-	TRBV10-1	TRBJ2-7	TGCGCCAGCAATGAGGGGACGGGCGAGCAGTACTTC	CASNEGTGEQYF
-	TRBD1	TRBV5-4	TRBJ1-2	TGTGCCAGCACCGAGAACAGGGGTGCACACGGCTACACCTTC	CASTENRGAHGYTF
once	-	TRBV19	TRBJ2-5	TGTGCCAGTAGTTTCGGACAGAACGGTGAGACCCAGTACTTC	CASSFGQNGETQYF
-	TRBD1	TRBV30	TRBJ1-5	TGTGCCTGGAGGGGGACAGGGGGCAATCAGCCCCAGCATTTT	CAWRGTGGNQPQHF
once	-	TRBV5-1	TRBJ1-1	TGCGCCAGCAGCAAAACACAGGGGAACACTGAAGCTTTCTTT	CASSKTQGNTEAFF
-	TRBD1	TRBV7-2	TRBJ1-2	TGTGCCAGCAGCTTTTTAGGACCTACCGGGACAGGGAGGGACTATGGCTACACCTTC	CASSFLGPTGTGRDYGYTF
-	-	TRBV7-2	TRBJ2-7	TGTGCCAGCAGCTTAGGCGTCGGTTTGGAGCAGTACTTC	CASSLGVGLEQYF
-	-	TRBV2	TRBJ2-4	TGTGCCAGCAGGGCGGGGTTAGCCAAAAACATTCAGTACTTC	CASRAGLAKNIQYF